This record looks at one T cell receptor beta chain sequence and its context. TCRdb reprocessed the RT-PCR reads via MiXCR and lists one record per CDR3 protein. Here the sample spans hundreds of thousands of distinct CDR3 sequences, about 10% being singletons. This specimen belongs to a study of response to subunit inactivated influenza vaccine. The CDR3 is 17 residues long. Trimming stripped 0 bases from V and 0 bases from J, with 12 bases between. In germline, CDR1 is SGHRS, CDR2 YFSETQ. This sequence joins TRBV5-1 and TRBJ2-2; D gene unclear. The specimen comprised PBMCs from blood, sampled on the day of vaccination. This receptor was obtained from a man aged 50-59 years who received an inactivated influenza vaccine. The DNA for the CDR3 is TGCGCCAGCAGCTTGGCCGGGTTACATACGAACACCGGGGAGCTGTTTTTT. It specifies CASSLAGLHTNTGELFF.